Included here is one T cell receptor beta chain sequence, with context. Its antigen is still unknown. The data originate from a study of cytomegalovirus exposure and HLA in healthy donors. Study observations and caveats: Later analysis identified about 15,000 TCR beta sequences associated with HLA alleles, using a false discovery rate threshold of 0.05. The study put 150 or so TCR beta chains on its list as cytomegalovirus-associated. Later on, a genetic analysis was performed. It linked a missense variant in DCLRE1C with V- and J-gene trimming of TCR beta.

Primers included in the PCR were 60 Vbeta and 13 Jbeta primers. The authors' processing: Counted up in a later analysis, unique TCR beta chains came to approximately 77 million, with around 11 million shared. Repertoires were generated with immunoSEQ multiplex PCR, while TCRdb's copy carries only in-frame clones and drops some. V, J and clone size reflect that table, while D and trimming were determined from the DNA. Of about 94,000 clones in the sample, approximately 78% were seen once. V was clipped by 3 bases and J by 4 bases; unmatched bases: 4. There are 14 residues in the CDR3. Germline V CDR1 and CDR2: LNHDA, SQIVND (reference sequence).

The rearrangement links TRBV19 to TRBJ1-2, with 8 bases matching TRBD1. The material sequenced was PBMCs. The TCR was taken from a woman in her sixties in good health and CMV-seronegative. CDR3 in amino acids: CASSIQGASYGYTF. For the CDR3, the DNA is TGTGCCAGTAGTATCCAGGGGGCGAGCTATGGCTACACCTTC.